These 31 T cell receptor beta chains share one sample of origin, sequenced in a study of cytomegalovirus exposure and HLA in healthy donors. Researchers ran the PCR with 60 Vbeta and 13 Jbeta primers. Profiled with immunoSEQ multiplex PCR; TCRdb holds only in-frame clones, not every one. The profile covers about 120,000 clones, with 70% to 90% appearing a single time and approximately 1.8% taken by the ten largest. Sequenced material: PBMCs. The receptors were gathered from a man aged 40-49 years in good health and CMV-seronegative.

This chain joins TRBV28 and TRBJ2-3; maybe TRBD2 (5 bases). Per germline, CDR1 MDHEN and CDR2 SYDVKM. The CDR3 length is 20 residues. Trimming removed 2 bases from V and 0 bases from J, with 24 bases in between. The CDR3 here is CASSLNRRENTRRSTDTQYF. The CDR3, as DNA: TGTGCCAGCAGTTTAAATCGTCGCGAAAACACTAGGAGAAGCACAGATACGCAGTATTTT.

The V gene is TRBV19, the J gene TRBJ1-5; D gene ambiguous. Germline values: CDR1 LNHDA, CDR2 SQIVND (reference sequence). V dropped 1 base and J dropped 3 bases, with 7 bases sitting between them. The CDR3 contains 14 residues. The CDR3 here is CASSIVGDNQPQHF. The CDR3 DNA sequence: TGTGCCAGTAGTATAGTGGGAGACAATCAGCCCCAGCATTTT.

The rearrangement joins TRBV29-1 to TRBJ2-7; no definite D call. V was pared by 2 bases and J by 4 bases, with 12 bases between. There are 13 residues in the CDR3. Germline V gene lookup returns CDR1 SQVTM and CDR2 ANQGSEA. Here the CDR3 reads CSVEMATQYEQYF. The DNA of the CDR3 is TGCAGCGTTGAAATGGCAACCCAATACGAGCAGTACTTC.

The count of this clone is one. J is TRBJ2-3 and V is TRBV5-4; TRBD2 agrees at 8 bases. Germline V gives CDR1 SGHNT, CDR2 YYREEE (reference sequence). The CDR3 extends over 14 amino acids. V shed 7 bases, J shed 5 bases, and the junction held 9 bases outside the gene matches. In nucleotides, the CDR3 is TGTGCCAGCTTCGCGGGGGGATTGGAAGATACGCAGTATTTT. Its translation is CASFAGGLEDTQYF. The entire variable domain, with the rest obtained from reference TRBV5-4 and TRBJ2-3, is as follows: ETGVTQSPTHLIKTRGQQVTLRCSSQSGHNTVSWYQQALGQGPQFIFQYYREEENGRGNFPPRFSGLQFPNYSSELNVNALELDDSALYLCASFAGGLEDTQYFGPGTRLTVL.

The V call is TRBV5-1, the J call TRBJ1-1, with TRBD1 matching over 9 bases. The CDR3 consists of 14 residues. The germline V gene encodes CDR1 SGHRS and CDR2 YFSETQ. J lost 3 bases, V lost 2 bases, and 2 bases had no gene match. CDR3 residues: CASSLQGADTEAFF. The CDR3 DNA is TGCGCCAGCAGCTTACAGGGGGCGGACACTGAAGCTTTCTTT.

The chain joins TRBV27 to TRBJ2-1, with TRBD2 matching 7 bases. Losses at the gene ends were 6 bases for V and 3 bases for J; bases not matched to a gene: 8. The length of the CDR3 is 15 residues. From germline, CDR1 is MNHEY and CDR2 SMNVEV (reference sequence). CDR3 bases: TGTGCCAGCAGGCGCAGCCGGGGGGACTACAATGAGCAGTTCTTC. Its translation is CASRRSRGDYNEQFF.

The chain recombines TRBV30 with TRBJ1-2; 11 bases align to TRBD1. V was pared by 4 bases and J by 8 bases, with 3 bases of the junction left unmatched. The CDR3 is 12 amino acids. Germline CDR1 GTSNPN, CDR2 SVGIG (reference sequence). The CDR3 loop reads CAWTGQGEGYTF. The CDR3 DNA follows: TGTGCCTGGACGGGACAGGGGGAAGGCTACACCTTC. Complete variable domain (other parts from reference TRBV30 and TRBJ1-2): SQTIHQWPATLVQPVGSPLSLECTVEGTSNPNLYWYRQAAGRGLQLLFYSVGIGQISSEVPQNLSASRPQDRQFILSSKKLLLSDSGFYLCAWTGQGEGYTFGSGTRLTVV.

The chain couples TRBV5-4 to TRBJ1-2; TRBD1 matches 9 bases. With 4 bases clipped from V and 6 bases from J, the junction kept 10 bases outside the gene matches. The germline V gene encodes CDR1 SGHNT and CDR2 YYREEE (reference sequence). The CDR3 runs to 15 residues. CDR3 nucleotide sequence: TGTGCCAGCAGCGCTGCCGGGACAGGGAGAAATGGCTACACCTTC. It is translated as CASSAAGTGRNGYTF.

The J gene is TRBJ2-5, the V gene TRBV7-9; possible D gene TRBD2, 5 bases. The better agreement between TRBJ2-7 and the DNA end casts doubt on the J call. CDR3 length: 12 residues. From germline, CDR1 is SEHNR and CDR2 FQNEAQ (reference sequence). The CDR3 sequence is CASSFRELEQYF. Written as DNA, the CDR3 is TGTGCCAGCAGCTTTAGGGAGCTCGAGCAGTACTTC.

This sequence joins TRBV28 and TRBJ1-1; D might be TRBD1 (5 bases). The CDR3 runs to 16 residues. Trimming left V 4 bases short and J 3 bases short, with 18 bases between. Germline lookup yields CDR1 MDHEN and CDR2 SYDVKM. CDR3 in amino acids: CASSSSREVWYTEAFF. The DNA of the CDR3 is TGTGCCAGCAGTTCCTCCAGGGAGGTATGGTACACTGAAGCTTTCTTT.

This rearrangement joins TRBV28 to TRBJ1-5; D is undetermined. The CDR3 contains 11 residues. Germline-derived CDR1 and CDR2 are MDHEN and SYDVKM. The V end lost 5 bases, the J end lost 5 bases, and 4 bases lay between the germline ends. The CDR3 is CASSGDQPQHF. In DNA, the CDR3 is TGTGCCAGCAGTGGAGATCAGCCCCAGCATTTT.

This clone showed up just once. This chain connects TRBV9 to TRBJ1-2; no definite D call. This CDR3 has 14 amino acids. Germline V lookup: CDR1 SGDLS, CDR2 YYNGEE. V lost 0 bases and J 5 bases, leaving 11 bases between the germline ends. The CDR3 DNA reads as TGTGCCAGCAGCGTAGCCGGAGTCCAGTATGGCTACACCTTC. Its translation: CASSVAGVQYGYTF.

This chain uses TRBV5-4 with TRBJ2-1; 7 bases map to TRBD1. V was pared by 7 bases and J by 6 bases, with 4 bases of the junction left unmatched. CDR1 and CDR2 (germline): SGHNT, YYREEE (reference sequence). The CDR3 consists of 12 residues. The CDR3 coding sequence is TGTGCCAGCGGACGGGACAGCAATGAGCAGTTCTTC. Translated, it gives CASGRDSNEQFF.

The chain couples TRBV6-1 to TRBJ1-2; 7 nucleotides line up with TRBD1. Unmatched junction bases numbered 13, after V lost 4 bases and J lost 8 bases. Germline V gene data show CDR1 as MNHNS and CDR2 as SASEGT. The CDR3 covers 15 residues. This chain's CDR3 is CASSGGQPQSVGYTF. The CDR3 DNA sequence: TGTGCCAGCAGTGGGGGACAGCCCCAGAGTGTGGGCTACACCTTC.

The gene calls are TRBV6-4 and TRBJ2-2; 8 bases fit TRBD2. The germline CDR1 and CDR2 sequences are MRHNA and SNTAGT. V lost 8 bases, J lost 5 bases, and 16 bases stayed unmatched. The CDR3 is made up of 17 amino acids. The CDR3 nucleotides read TGTGCCAGCGGCAAAGAAGCGGGAGATCTTTTTACCGGGGAGCTGTTTTTT. Encoded protein: CASGKEAGDLFTGELFF.

This chain joins TRBV18 and TRBJ1-5, with D possibly being TRBD1 (6 bases). Germline V gives CDR1 KGHSH, CDR2 LQKENI. The V end was cut by 5 bases, the J end by 7 bases, with 15 bases between. The CDR3 runs to 14 residues. CDR3 DNA: TGTGCCAGCTCAGCACAGGGCTCGGGACAGCCCCAGCATTTT. Protein product: CASSAQGSGQPQHF.

The rearrangement joins TRBV9 to TRBJ2-7; 8 bases line up with TRBD1. Unmatched junction bases numbered 10, after V lost 3 bases and J lost 2 bases. CDR1 is SGDLS, CDR2 YYNGEE, per germline. The CDR3 has 16 amino acids. The CDR3 sequence: CASSANPGQAAYEQYF. The CDR3 DNA follows: TGTGCCAGCAGCGCCAATCCGGGACAGGCCGCCTACGAGCAGTACTTC. The full variable domain, completed using reference TRBV9 and TRBJ2-7, is DSGVTQTPKHLITATGQRVTLRCSPRSGDLSVYWYQQSLDQGLQFLIQYYNGEERAKGNILERFSAQQFPDLHSELNLSSLELGDSALYFCASSANPGQAAYEQYFGPGTRLTVT.

The CDR3 region is CASSQGAGATYEQYF. Here the CDR3 DNA reads TGTGCCAGCAGCCAAGGAGCGGGGGCCACCTACGAGCAGTACTTC. The V gene is TRBV7-6, the J gene TRBJ2-7; 8 bases line up with TRBD2. The V and J ends lost 5 bases and 2 bases, in that order; junction bases with no gene match: 8. In germline, CDR1 is SGHVS, CDR2 FNYEAQ. This CDR3 has 15 residues. Full variable domain (remainder filled in from reference TRBV7-6 and TRBJ2-7): GAGVSQSPRYKVTKRGQDVALRCDPISGHVSLYWYRQALGQGPEFLTYFNYEAQQDKSGLPNDRFSAERPEGSISTLTIQRTEQRDSAMYRCASSQGAGATYEQYFGPGTRLTVT.

V usage is TRBV5-1 and J usage is TRBJ2-7; 7 bases map to TRBD2. Per the germline V gene, CDR1 is SGHRS and CDR2 is YFSETQ. CDR3 size: 15 residues. V lost 1 base and J lost 2; bases outside the gene matches: 6. CDR3 nucleotide sequence: TGCGCCAGCAGCTTGTTGGGGGGGATAGCCTACGAGCAGTACTTC. Translating gives CASSLLGGIAYEQYF.

V usage is TRBV30 and J usage is TRBJ1-2; TRBD1 aligns across 7 bases. Germline CDR1 and CDR2: GTSNPN and SVGIG (reference sequence). The CDR3 consists of 12 residues. J was trimmed by 5 bases and V by 4 bases; bases with no gene match: 4. As DNA, the CDR3 is TGTGCCTGGAAGGGGGCGGTTTATGGCTACACCTTC. Encoded protein: CAWKGAVYGYTF.

Note on this clone: The same CDR3 is also encoded by other DNA sequences in this sample. The DNA of the CDR3 is TGCGCCAGCAGCCAGGGGACAGGGGGTTCCTATAATTCACCCCTCCACTTT. Amino acid sequence: CASSQGTGGSYNSPLHF. The chain carries TRBV4-1 and TRBJ1-6; 11 positions match TRBD1. This CDR3 contains 17 residues. Germline V gives CDR1 MGHRA, CDR2 YSYEKL. With V trimmed by 3 bases and J by 1 base, 2 bases remained unmatched.

This chain links TRBV10-3 with TRBJ1-3; tentative D call: TRBD1 (5 bases). V was pared by 4 bases and J by 0 bases, with 10 bases between. Germline V gives CDR1 ENHRY, CDR2 SYGVKD. CDR3 length: 15 residues. CDR3 in amino acids: CAISGGGASGNTIYF. CDR3 bases: TGTGCCATCAGTGGTGGTGGGGCCTCTGGAAACACCATATATTTT.

The chain uses TRBV7-9 and TRBJ1-5; 10 nucleotides match TRBD1. V shed 5 bases and J 6 bases; nucleotides not matched to a gene: 7. The V gene's germline CDR1 is SEHNR and CDR2 FQNEAQ (reference sequence). The CDR3 totals 15 residues. CDR3 protein: CASSHGQGDRQPQHF. CDR3 nucleotide sequence: TGTGCCAGCAGCCACGGACAGGGGGACCGTCAGCCCCAGCATTTT.

The chain employs TRBV7-6 and TRBJ2-5, with a tentative D call TRBD2 (5 bases). Trimming left V 1 base short and J 2 bases short, with 14 bases between. The CDR3 length is 16 residues. Germline CDR1 and CDR2: SGHVS and FNYEAQ. CDR3 in amino acids: CASSLVGVGEQETQYF. Written as DNA, the CDR3 is TGTGCCAGCAGCTTAGTCGGGGTCGGGGAACAAGAGACCCAGTACTTC. Variable domain in full (rest from reference TRBV7-6 and TRBJ2-5): GAGVSQSPRYKVTKRGQDVALRCDPISGHVSLYWYRQALGQGPEFLTYFNYEAQQDKSGLPNDRFSAERPEGSISTLTIQRTEQRDSAMYRCASSLVGVGEQETQYFGPGTRLLVL.

This clone was observed a few times. The chain combines TRBV10-1 with TRBJ1-6, with TRBD1 matching over 9 bases. The junction had 13 bases not matched to a gene; V was cut back by 3 bases and J by 7 bases. The germline V gene has CDR1 WNHNN and CDR2 SYGVQD (reference sequence). The CDR3 spans 18 residues. The CDR3 nucleotides are TGCGCCAGCAGTGACTTCCGGGACAGGGTCGGACACAATTCACCCCTCCACTTT. Its translation is CASSDFRDRVGHNSPLHF.

This chain joins TRBV5-1 and TRBJ2-2; D remains unclear. V was shortened by 1 base and J by 2 bases, with 12 bases between the two germline ends. The CDR3 has 16 amino acids. Germline-derived CDR1 and CDR2 are SGHRS and YFSETQ. CDR3 region: CASSLFGQTNTGELFF. CDR3 DNA: TGCGCCAGCAGCTTGTTCGGTCAGACAAACACCGGGGAGCTGTTTTTT.

This clone was detected once. The CDR3 DNA reads as TGTGCCAGCAGTGAAGCGCTAAGAGCGGGGGCGTCGAATACGCAGTATTTT. Its protein is CASSEALRAGASNTQYF. The chain uses TRBV6-1 and TRBJ2-3, with 8 bases matching TRBD2. With V trimmed by 0 bases and J by 7 bases, 12 bases remained unmatched. CDR3 length: 17 amino acids. The germline V gene has CDR1 MNHNS and CDR2 SASEGT.

J is TRBJ2-5 and V is TRBV28, with 8 bases lining up with TRBD2. The closer fit of TRBJ2-7 to the DNA end suggests the J call may be wrong. Germline CDR1 and CDR2: MDHEN and SYDVKM. The CDR3 sequence is 16 residues long. As DNA, the CDR3 is TGTGCCAGCAGGGGGACTAGTTCTGGACTGGTCTACGAGCAGTACTTC. Translated, it gives CASRGTSSGLVYEQYF.

The chain joins TRBV5-1 to TRBJ2-5; 11 nucleotides align to TRBD1. With V trimmed by 0 bases and J by 5 bases, 3 bases remained unmatched. Germline V gene sequence: CDR1 SGHRS, CDR2 YFSETQ. This CDR3 has 15 residues. The CDR3 here is CASSLGWDRGETQYF. CDR3 DNA sequence: TGCGCCAGCAGCTTGGGCTGGGACAGGGGGGAGACCCAGTACTTC.

This clone was recorded once. The chain links TRBV7-2 to TRBJ1-2; weak D call: TRBD1 (6 bases). This CDR3 contains 13 residues. CDR1 SGHTA and CDR2 FQGNSA come from the germline V gene. V lost 5 bases to trimming and J lost 8 bases, with 15 bases between them. The CDR3 coding sequence is TGTGCCAGCAGCAACACACAGGGCGGGGGCTACACCTTC. Its protein is CASSNTQGGGYTF.

The V call is TRBV2, the J call TRBJ2-3; 9 bases agree with TRBD2. Germline V CDR1 and CDR2: SNHLY, FYNNEI. The CDR3 runs to 14 residues. V lost 11 bases and J lost 0; bases outside the gene matches: 6. The CDR3 loop reads CAGSSGGSTDTQYF. Here the CDR3 DNA reads TGTGCCGGGAGTAGCGGGGGCAGCACAGATACGCAGTATTTT.